The source of this T cell receptor (beta chain) is a study of blood T cell repertoires in COVID-19. For the study at large: The samples span acute and convalescent COVID-19 from the United States, Italy and Spain.

This CDR3 contains 15 residues. Germline V lookup: CDR1 GTSNPN, CDR2 SVGIG (reference sequence). Trimming shortened V by 0 bases and J by 2 bases, and 10 bases separated the two germline ends. Source study methods: Amplification of reference gene primers was used by the study to estimate nucleated cell counts. This table comes from immunoSEQ multiplex PCR, and its TCRdb copy is limited to in-frame clones, with some not included. Clonal size and the V and J genes are those of that table, whereas D and trimming came from the DNA. Among about 180,000 clones, roughly four fifths were seen once, and the ten largest hold about 6.4%.

Input material: peripheral blood. J is TRBJ1-4 and V is TRBV30; D is undetermined. This sequence was found in a human donor in a cohort sampled during active COVID-19. CDR3 nucleotide sequence: TGTGCCTGGAGTGTACGAGGGAGCACTAATGAAAAACTGTTTTTT. It encodes CAWSVRGSTNEKLFF.